Below, 32 T cell receptor beta chains from the same sample are listed, as sequenced in a study of blood T cell repertoires in COVID-19. Sequenced by immunoSEQ multiplex PCR; TCRdb stores in-frame clones only, minus some. Among 25,000 to 30,000 clones listed, under 85% were seen once. Sequences were obtained from peripheral blood. The receptors were sampled from a man between 70 and 80 years old with acute or convalescent COVID-19.

The genes are TRBV5-1 and TRBJ2-3, with 9 bases fitting TRBD1. The CDR3 consists of 15 residues. Germline V gives CDR1 SGHRS, CDR2 YFSETQ. With 4 bases clipped from V and 4 bases from J, the junction kept 7 bases outside the gene matches. CDR3 loop: CASSGGTGRPDTQYF. For the CDR3, the DNA is TGCGCCAGCAGCGGGGGGACAGGGCGTCCAGATACGCAGTATTTT.

The chain has TRBV14 and TRBJ1-1; D may be TRBD1 (5 bases). Germline V gene sequence: CDR1 SGHDN, CDR2 FVKESK. This CDR3 has 15 amino acids. V shed 5 bases and J shed 7 bases, with 20 bases lying between them. Here the CDR3 reads CASSEGLSGTVEAFF. CDR3 coding DNA: TGTGCCAGCAGCGAAGGGCTCTCCGGGACTGTTGAAGCTTTCTTT.

The gene calls are TRBV28 and TRBJ1-4, with D possibly matching TRBD1 (6 bases). The CDR3 runs to 15 residues. The germline V gene has CDR1 MDHEN and CDR2 SYDVKM. V lost 5 bases and J lost 0, with 10 bases in between. The chain's CDR3 is CASSSQGTTNEKLFF. Here the CDR3 DNA reads TGTGCCAGCAGTAGCCAGGGGACAACTAATGAAAAACTGTTTTTT.

The chain joins TRBV6-1 to TRBJ2-7; a possible D gene is TRBD1 (5 bases). The CDR3 covers 14 residues. The germline V gene encodes CDR1 MNHNS and CDR2 SASEGT. V shed 0 bases and J shed 5 bases, with 11 bases lying between them. The CDR3 coding sequence is TGTGCCAGCAGTGAAGCGCCAGGGTGGAACGAGCAGTACTTC. This encodes CASSEAPGWNEQYF.

The chain joins TRBV7-2 to TRBJ2-1, with TRBD2 matching 9 bases. This CDR3 contains 14 residues. The V gene's germline CDR1 is SGHTA and CDR2 FQGNSA. V gave up 5 bases and J gave up 10 bases; unmatched junction bases: 9. DNA of the CDR3: TGTGCCAGCAGCCCGGGTAGCGGGGGCTTGGAGCAGTTCTTC. Its translation is CASSPGSGGLEQFF. The complete variable domain, with remaining parts taken from reference TRBV7-2 and TRBJ2-1, reads GAGVSQSPSNKVTEKGKDVELRCDPISGHTALYWYRQSLGQGLEFLIYFQGNSAPDKSGLPSDRFSAERTGGSVSTLTIQRTQQEDSAVYLCASSPGSGGLEQFFGPGTRLTVL.

V and J are TRBV2 and TRBJ2-6; 10 positions match TRBD2. CDR3 size: 18 residues. The germline gives CDR1 SNHLY, CDR2 FYNNEI. V lost 7 bases, J lost 2 bases, and 11 bases stayed unmatched. CDR3 sequence reads: CASKLELAGVAGANVLTF. CDR3 DNA: TGTGCCAGCAAATTGGAGCTAGCGGGAGTGGCTGGGGCCAACGTCCTGACTTTC.

This clone was counted a few times. The chain combines TRBV6-5 with TRBJ1-5; perhaps TRBD1 as D (6 bases). V was trimmed by 0 bases and J by 8 bases, leaving 14 bases between them. Germline V lookup: CDR1 MNHEY, CDR2 SVGAGI. The CDR3 is 15 amino acids. In DNA form, the CDR3 reads TGTGCCAGCAGTTACTCAATCGACAGGCGAAAGCCCCAGCATTTT. This sequence encodes CASSYSIDRRKPQHF.

The chain combines TRBV4-2 with TRBJ2-2; 12 bases are shared with TRBD2. The germline V gene has CDR1 LGHNA and CDR2 YNFKEQ. CDR3 length equals 15 residues. The V gene end was trimmed by 4 bases and the J gene end by 6 bases; junction bases not matched to a gene: 3. CDR3 in amino acids: CASSLLAGGPGELFF. The CDR3 DNA sequence: TGTGCCAGCAGCCTTCTAGCGGGAGGGCCCGGGGAGCTGTTTTTT.

V gene TRBV4-1 combines with J gene TRBJ2-1; unclear D gene. Germline CDR1 is MGHRA and CDR2 is YSYEKL. V shed 1 base and J shed 0 bases, with 10 bases lying between them. The CDR3 covers 16 residues. The CDR3 reads CASSQVDLISYNEQFF. In DNA form, the CDR3 reads TGCGCCAGCAGCCAAGTCGACTTAATCTCCTACAATGAGCAGTTCTTC.

V and J are TRBV7-2 and TRBJ1-2; no reliable D call. Trimming left V 5 bases short and J 7 bases short, with 14 bases between. The CDR3 has 13 amino acids. Per germline, CDR1 SGHTA and CDR2 FQGNSA. The CDR3 sequence is CASSDHWAGGYTF. The CDR3 coding sequence is TGTGCCAGCAGCGATCACTGGGCGGGTGGCTACACCTTC.

The V call is TRBV7-3, the J call TRBJ2-5; 9 nucleotides line up with TRBD2. The CDR3 has 13 residues. From germline, CDR1 is SGHTA and CDR2 FQGTGA. Trimming at V came to 5 bases and at J to 10 bases, leaving 8 bases not matched to a gene. The CDR3 here is CASSPGTSILQYF. In nucleotides, the CDR3 is TGTGCCAGCAGCCCCGGGACTAGCATTCTCCAGTACTTC.

The V and J genes are TRBV5-4 and TRBJ2-4; 8 nucleotides agree with TRBD2. V dropped 4 bases and J dropped 5; count of bases not matched to a gene: 5. Germline CDR1 reads SGHNT; CDR2 reads YYREEE (reference sequence). The CDR3 has 14 residues. CDR3 DNA sequence: TGTGCCAGCAGCCGGGGGGGCGATGAAAACATTCAGTACTTC. Its protein product is CASSRGGDENIQYF.

This chain links TRBV18 with TRBJ1-2, with D maybe TRBD1 (5 bases). CDR1 is KGHSH, CDR2 LQKENI, per germline. The CDR3 length is 16 residues. Trimming removed 0 bases from V and 0 bases from J, with 11 bases in between. The CDR3 nucleotides read TGTGCCAGCTCACCACCGTCTACAGGAGCTAACTATGGCTACACCTTC. Translating it yields CASSPPSTGANYGYTF.

This clone has only a few counts. The chain uses TRBV20-1 and TRBJ2-5, with D possibly being TRBD1 (5 bases). This CDR3 has 11 residues. Germline loops: CDR1 DFQATT, CDR2 SNEGSKA (reference sequence). Trimming took off 5 bases at V and 5 bases at J, with 9 bases between the two ends. CDR3 loop: CSAGRGETQYF. DNA of the CDR3: TGCAGTGCTGGTAGGGGTGAGACCCAGTACTTC.

The J gene is TRBJ1-4, the V gene TRBV28; possibly TRBD1 for D (5 bases). Looked up from germline, CDR1 is MDHEN and CDR2 is SYDVKM. The CDR3 sequence is 14 residues long. Trimming took 6 bases from V and 3 from J, leaving 11 bases between them. The CDR3 DNA sequence: TGTGCCAGCAGAACCGGGGGAGCTAATGAAAAACTGTTTTTT. Its protein is CASRTGGANEKLFF. The variable domain in full, with the rest retrieved from reference TRBV28 and TRBJ1-4, is DVKVTQSSRYLVKRTGEKVFLECVQDMDHENMFWYRQDPGLGLRLIYFSYDVKMKEKGDIPEGYSVSREKKERFSLILESASTNQTSMYLCASRTGGANEKLFFGSGTQLSVL.

V is TRBV19 and J is TRBJ2-4, with D perhaps matching TRBD2 (6 bases). Germline assignment: CDR1 LNHDA and CDR2 SQIVND (reference sequence). V was clipped by 6 bases and J by 6 bases, with 15 bases between them. The length of the CDR3 is 14 residues. For the CDR3, the DNA is TGTGCCAGTAGACAGTATATCGGGGGAAACATTCAGTACTTC. The encoded protein is CASRQYIGGNIQYF.

CDR3 region: CASSLAGQGKADTQYF. The CDR3 coding sequence is TGTGCCAGCAGCTTAGCGGGCCAGGGTAAGGCGGATACGCAGTATTTT. The chain links TRBV11-1 to TRBJ2-3; D possibly corresponds to TRBD1 (5 bases). CDR3 length: 16 amino acids. Germline loops: CDR1 SGHAT, CDR2 FQDESV (reference sequence). V lost 0 bases, J lost 6 bases, and 16 bases lay in between.

This clone has a handful of counts. The chain links TRBV5-1 to TRBJ2-3; tentatively, D is TRBD2 (6 bases). Germline V CDR1 and CDR2: SGHRS, YFSETQ. Trimming shortened V by 3 bases and J by 2 bases, and 13 bases separated the two germline ends. This CDR3 region has 15 residues. In nucleotides, the CDR3 is TGCGCCAGCAGCTATCGGGAGCGGACCACAGATACGCAGTATTTT. This gives the protein CASSYRERTTDTQYF.

V gene TRBV18 combines with J gene TRBJ2-1; TRBD1 is a possible D gene (6 bases). V lost 1 base to trimming and J lost 6 bases, with 13 bases between them. This CDR3 comprises 15 residues. Germline-derived CDR1 and CDR2 are KGHSH and LQKENI. The CDR3 region has the DNA TGTGCCAGCTCACCACTGGGAATAGGGGGCAATGAGCAGTTCTTC. It translates to CASSPLGIGGNEQFF.

The chain recombines TRBV6-2 or TRBV6-3 with TRBJ1-4, with 7 bases that match TRBD1. V shed 4 bases and J 10 bases; nucleotides not matched to a gene: 3. Germline loops: CDR1 MNHEY, CDR2 SVGEGT. The CDR3 spans 12 residues. CDR3 sequence reads: CASSLGGGKLFF. The CDR3 DNA reads TGTGCCAGCAGTTTAGGGGGCGGAAAACTGTTTTTT.

V is TRBV5-4 and J is TRBJ2-2, with TRBD2 matching over 8 bases. This CDR3 is 16 amino acids long. J lost 7 bases, V lost 4 bases, and 12 bases had no gene match. Germline V gene lookup returns CDR1 SGHNT and CDR2 YYREEE (reference sequence). Written as DNA, the CDR3 is TGTGCCAGCAGCCACCCCGGGGGGGCTCCCGACGGGGAGCTGTTTTTT. Its translation is CASSHPGGAPDGELFF.

This chain joins TRBV27 and TRBJ1-2; 10 bases agree with TRBD1. The CDR3 runs 15 residues. Trimming cost V 10 bases and J 8 bases; bases outside gene matches: 16. Germline lookup yields CDR1 MNHEY and CDR2 SMNVEV (reference sequence). CDR3 protein: CATGDRGRGLSGYTF. The CDR3 DNA reads as TGTGCCACCGGGGACAGGGGAAGGGGACTATCAGGCTACACCTTC.

In nucleotides, the CDR3 is TGTGCCTGGGCAGGGGGCGAGAATCAGCCCCAGCATTTT. Protein sequence: CAWAGGENQPQHF. The chain recombines TRBV30 with TRBJ1-5, with TRBD1 matching over 8 bases. Germline V gene data show CDR1 as GTSNPN and CDR2 as SVGIG (reference sequence). CDR3 size: 13 residues. Unmatched junction bases numbered 4, after V lost 5 bases and J lost 4 bases.

The V gene is TRBV11-2, the J gene TRBJ1-1; TRBD1 might be the D (6 bases). CDR3 size: 14 residues. Germline V gene lookup returns CDR1 SGHAT and CDR2 FQNNGV. The V gene lost 0 bases and the J gene lost 8 bases, with 13 bases spanning the gap. CDR3 sequence (DNA): TGTGCCAGCAGCTTAGAACAGACAGGTACCGAAGCTTTCTTT. The encoded protein is CASSLEQTGTEAFF.

The CDR3 here is CASSRGQTSGNTIYF. Written as DNA, the CDR3 is TGTGCCAGCAGCCGGGGACAGACCTCTGGAAACACCATATATTTT. This sequence joins TRBV13 and TRBJ1-3; 7 positions agree with TRBD1. Germline CDR1 and CDR2: PRHDT and FYEKMQ (reference sequence). V lost 5 bases, J lost 0 bases, and 4 bases stayed unmatched. This CDR3 has 15 amino acids.

The rearrangement uses TRBV4-1 and TRBJ2-5; 12 bases are a match to TRBD2. Germline V gene sequence: CDR1 MGHRA, CDR2 YSYEKL. The CDR3 has 15 amino acids. V shed 3 bases and J 5 bases; nucleotides not matched to a gene: 4. The CDR3 reads CASSHSGTSGETQYF. The CDR3 DNA follows: TGCGCCAGCAGCCACTCCGGGACTAGCGGGGAGACCCAGTACTTC.

V gene TRBV25-1 combines with J gene TRBJ2-3; TRBD2 aligns across 12 bases. Per germline, CDR1 MGHDK and CDR2 SYGVNS. Trimming at V came to 4 bases and at J to 11 bases, leaving 4 bases not matched to a gene. The CDR3 is made up of 13 amino acids. CDR3: CASSGPLAGGQYF. CDR3 in DNA: TGTGCCAGCAGTGGGCCACTAGCGGGGGGGCAGTATTTT.

CDR3 sequence (DNA): TGTGCCAGCAGCCCTACAGCCTACAGGGGATACACTGAAGCTTTCTTT. Amino acids: CASSPTAYRGYTEAFF. The rearrangement joins TRBV4-2 to TRBJ1-1; 7 bases line up with TRBD1. The junction had 11 bases not matched to a gene; V was cut back by 4 bases and J by 3 bases. This CDR3 has 16 residues. Germline V gives CDR1 LGHNA, CDR2 YNFKEQ.

The chain joins TRBV5-1 to TRBJ2-7; 11 bases line up with TRBD1. The germline V gene encodes CDR1 SGHRS and CDR2 YFSETQ. The length of the CDR3 is 13 residues. V shed 7 bases, J shed 6 bases, and the junction held 6 bases outside the gene matches. The DNA for the CDR3 is TGCGCCAGCGGTGGACAGGGGGCGAGCGAGCAGTACTTC. It translates to CASGGQGASEQYF.

This sequence joins TRBV10-3 and TRBJ2-7; unclear D gene. CDR3 length equals 11 residues. The V gene lost 3 bases and the J gene lost 4 bases, with 4 bases spanning the gap. CDR1 ENHRY and CDR2 SYGVKD come from the germline V gene. The CDR3 DNA reads TGTGCCATCAGTGACTATTACGAGCAGTACTTC. Its translation is CAISDYYEQYF.

The CDR3 nucleotides are TGTGCCAGCAGCTTATTATATGAGCAGTTCTTC. This encodes CASSLLYEQFF. The rearrangement joins TRBV7-8 to TRBJ2-1; the D is unclear. CDR1 SGHVS and CDR2 FQNEAQ come from the germline V gene. Trimming shortened V by 2 bases and J by 8 bases, and 4 bases separated the two germline ends. The CDR3 has 11 residues.

This clone has a handful of counts. The chain is built from TRBV25-1 and TRBJ1-3, with a weak D call TRBD1 (5 bases). Germline values: CDR1 MGHDK, CDR2 SYGVNS. V was trimmed by 2 bases and J by 0 bases, leaving 8 bases between them. This CDR3 has 15 residues. The CDR3 sequence: CASSEQGLSGNTIYF. CDR3 nucleotides: TGTGCCAGCAGTGAACAGGGACTCTCTGGAAACACCATATATTTT. Full variable domain (remainder filled in from reference TRBV25-1 and TRBJ1-3): EADIYQTPRYLVIGTGKKITLECSQTMGHDKMYWYQQDPGMELHLIHYSYGVNSTEKGDLSSESTVSRIRTEHFPLTLESARPSHTSQYLCASSEQGLSGNTIYFGEGSWLTVV.